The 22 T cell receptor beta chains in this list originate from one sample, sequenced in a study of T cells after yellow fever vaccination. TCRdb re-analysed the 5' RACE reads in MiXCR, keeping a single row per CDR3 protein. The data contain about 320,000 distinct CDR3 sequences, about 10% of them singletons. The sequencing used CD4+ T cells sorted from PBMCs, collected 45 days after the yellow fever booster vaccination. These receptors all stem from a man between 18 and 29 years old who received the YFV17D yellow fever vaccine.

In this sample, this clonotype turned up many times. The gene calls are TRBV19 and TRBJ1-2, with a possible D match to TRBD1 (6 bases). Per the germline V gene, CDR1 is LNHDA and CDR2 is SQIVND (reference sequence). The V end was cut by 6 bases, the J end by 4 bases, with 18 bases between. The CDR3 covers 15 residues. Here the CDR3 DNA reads TGTGCCAGTAGCACGACAGGCTTCGGCGCCTATGGCTACACCTTC. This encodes CASSTTGFGAYGYTF.

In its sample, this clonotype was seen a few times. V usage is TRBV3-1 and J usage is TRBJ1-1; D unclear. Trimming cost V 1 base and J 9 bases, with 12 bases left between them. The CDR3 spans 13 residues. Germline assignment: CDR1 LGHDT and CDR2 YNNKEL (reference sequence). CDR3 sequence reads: CASSQGARSQAFF. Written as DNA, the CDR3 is TGTGCCAGCAGCCAAGGAGCCCGCAGCCAAGCTTTCTTT.

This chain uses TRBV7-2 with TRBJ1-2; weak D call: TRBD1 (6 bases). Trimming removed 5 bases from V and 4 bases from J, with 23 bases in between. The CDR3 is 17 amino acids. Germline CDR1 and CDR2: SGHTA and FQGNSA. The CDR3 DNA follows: TGTGCCAGCAGCCCCCAATCTGGCCGGGACAAGGGCTATGGCTACACCTTC. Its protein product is CASSPQSGRDKGYGYTF.

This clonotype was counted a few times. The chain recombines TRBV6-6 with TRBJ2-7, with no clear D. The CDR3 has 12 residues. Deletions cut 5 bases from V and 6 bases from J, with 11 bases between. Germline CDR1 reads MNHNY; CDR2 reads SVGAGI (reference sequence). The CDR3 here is CASSGQGREQYV. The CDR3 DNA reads TGTGCCAGCAGTGGCCAAGGGCGCGAGCAGTACGTC.

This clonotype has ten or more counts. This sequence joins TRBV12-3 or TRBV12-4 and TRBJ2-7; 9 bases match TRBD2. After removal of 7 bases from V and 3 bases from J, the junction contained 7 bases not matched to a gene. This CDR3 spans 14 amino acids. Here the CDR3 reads CASNERGVNYEQYF. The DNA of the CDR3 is TGTGCCAGCAACGAGCGGGGGGTTAACTACGAGCAGTACTTC.

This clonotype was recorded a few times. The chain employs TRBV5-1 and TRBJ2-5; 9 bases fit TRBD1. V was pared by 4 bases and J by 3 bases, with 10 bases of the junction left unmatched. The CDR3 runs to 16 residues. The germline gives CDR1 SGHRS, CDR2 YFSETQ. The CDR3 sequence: CASSRGSGQGKETQYF. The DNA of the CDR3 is TGCGCCAGCAGCCGAGGATCGGGACAGGGTAAAGAGACCCAGTACTTC.

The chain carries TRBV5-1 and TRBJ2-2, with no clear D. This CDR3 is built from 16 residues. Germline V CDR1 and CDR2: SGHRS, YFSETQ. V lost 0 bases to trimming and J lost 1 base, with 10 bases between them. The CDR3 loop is CASSLGVRQNTGELFF. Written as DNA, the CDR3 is TGCGCCAGCAGCTTGGGGGTTCGACAGAACACCGGGGAGCTGTTTTTT. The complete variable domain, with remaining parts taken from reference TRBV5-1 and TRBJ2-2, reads KAGVTQTPRYLIKTRGQQVTLSCSPISGHRSVSWYQQTPGQGLQFLFEYFSETQRNKGNFPGRFSGRQFSNSRSEMNVSTLELGDSALYLCASSLGVRQNTGELFFGEGSRLTVL.

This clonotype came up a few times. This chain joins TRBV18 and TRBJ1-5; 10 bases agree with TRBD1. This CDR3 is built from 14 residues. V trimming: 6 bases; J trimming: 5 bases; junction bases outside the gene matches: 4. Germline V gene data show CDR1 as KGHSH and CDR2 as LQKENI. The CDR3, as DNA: TGTGCCAGCTCGGAGACAGGGGGCCATCAGCCCCAGCATTTT. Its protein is CASSETGGHQPQHF.

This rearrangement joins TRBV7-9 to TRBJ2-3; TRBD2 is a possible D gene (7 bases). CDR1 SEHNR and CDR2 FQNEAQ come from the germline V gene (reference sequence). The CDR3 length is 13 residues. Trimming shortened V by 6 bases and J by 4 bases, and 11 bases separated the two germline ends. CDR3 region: CASSEGGADTQYF. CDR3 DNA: TGTGCCAGCAGTGAGGGGGGGGCAGATACGCAGTATTTT. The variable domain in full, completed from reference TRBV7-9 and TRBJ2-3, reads DTGVSQNPRHKITKRGQNVTFRCDPISEHNRLYWYRQTLGQGPEFLTYFQNEAQLEKSRLLSDRFSAERPKGSFSTLEIQRTEQGDSAMYLCASSEGGADTQYFGPGTRLTVL.

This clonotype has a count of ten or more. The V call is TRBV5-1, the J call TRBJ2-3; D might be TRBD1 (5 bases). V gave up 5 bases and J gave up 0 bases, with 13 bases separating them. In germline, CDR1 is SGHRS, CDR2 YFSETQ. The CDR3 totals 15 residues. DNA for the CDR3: TGCGCCAGCAGTTCTCAGGGTACTAGCACAGATACGCAGTATTTT. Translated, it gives CASSSQGTSTDTQYF. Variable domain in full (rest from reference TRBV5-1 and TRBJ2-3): KAGVTQTPRYLIKTRGQQVTLSCSPISGHRSVSWYQQTPGQGLQFLFEYFSETQRNKGNFPGRFSGRQFSNSRSEMNVSTLELGDSALYLCASSSQGTSTDTQYFGPGTRLTVL.

The CDR3 is CASSNLAGRNEQFF. CDR3 nucleotides: TGCGCCAGCAGCAACCTAGCGGGGAGGAATGAGCAGTTCTTC. The J gene is TRBJ2-1, the V gene TRBV10-2; the match to TRBD2 covers 9 bases. Germline loops: CDR1 WSHSY, CDR2 SAAADI. V gave up 6 bases and J gave up 7 bases; unmatched junction bases: 7. The CDR3 contains 14 residues.

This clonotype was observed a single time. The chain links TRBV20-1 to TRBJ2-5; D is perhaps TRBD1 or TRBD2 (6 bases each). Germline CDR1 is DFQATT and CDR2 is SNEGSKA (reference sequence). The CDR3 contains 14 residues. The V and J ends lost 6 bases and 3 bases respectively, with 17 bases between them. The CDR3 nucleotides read TGCAGTGCGGAGGGATGGGGGGCCGAAGAGACCCAGTACTTC. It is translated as CSAEGWGAEETQYF.

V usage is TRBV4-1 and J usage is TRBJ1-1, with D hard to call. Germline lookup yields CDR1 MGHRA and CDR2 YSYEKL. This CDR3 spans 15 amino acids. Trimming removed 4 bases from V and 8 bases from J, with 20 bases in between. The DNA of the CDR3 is TGCGCCAGCAGCCCTAGAGGAGGATCCTACCTGGAAGCTTTCTTT. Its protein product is CASSPRGGSYLEAFF.

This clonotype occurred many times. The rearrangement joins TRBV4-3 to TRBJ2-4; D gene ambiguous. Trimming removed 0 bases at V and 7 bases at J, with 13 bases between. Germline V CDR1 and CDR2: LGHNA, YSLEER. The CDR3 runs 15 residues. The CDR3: CASSQDLGTSNIQYF. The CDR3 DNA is TGCGCCAGCAGCCAAGATCTCGGTACCTCGAACATTCAGTACTTC.

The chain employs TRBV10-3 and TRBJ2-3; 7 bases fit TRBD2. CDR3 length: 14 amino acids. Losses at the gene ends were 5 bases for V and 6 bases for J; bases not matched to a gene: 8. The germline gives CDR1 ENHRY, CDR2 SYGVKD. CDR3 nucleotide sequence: TGTGCCATCAGTCGGGACTACCAGGCCGATACGCAGTATTTT. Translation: CAISRDYQADTQYF.

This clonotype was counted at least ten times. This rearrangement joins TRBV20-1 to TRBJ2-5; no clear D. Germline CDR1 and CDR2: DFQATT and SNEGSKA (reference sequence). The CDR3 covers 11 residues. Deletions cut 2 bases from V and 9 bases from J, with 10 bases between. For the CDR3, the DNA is TGCAGTGCTAGAACTCCTACGGCCCAGTACTTC. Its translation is CSARTPTAQYF.

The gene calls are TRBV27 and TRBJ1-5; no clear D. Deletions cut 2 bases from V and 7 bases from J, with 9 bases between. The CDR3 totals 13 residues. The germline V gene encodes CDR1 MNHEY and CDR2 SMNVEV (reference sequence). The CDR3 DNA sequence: TGTGCCAGCAGTTTAATAGCCCGGCAGCCCCAGCATTTT. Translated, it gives CASSLIARQPQHF.

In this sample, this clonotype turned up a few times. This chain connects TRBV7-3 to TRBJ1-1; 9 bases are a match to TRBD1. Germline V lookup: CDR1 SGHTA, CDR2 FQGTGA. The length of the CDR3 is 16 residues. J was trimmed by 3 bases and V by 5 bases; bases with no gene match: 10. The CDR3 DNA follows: TGTGCCAGCAGCCCACGGGACAGGGCCGGGGACACTGAAGCTTTCTTT. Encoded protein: CASSPRDRAGDTEAFF.

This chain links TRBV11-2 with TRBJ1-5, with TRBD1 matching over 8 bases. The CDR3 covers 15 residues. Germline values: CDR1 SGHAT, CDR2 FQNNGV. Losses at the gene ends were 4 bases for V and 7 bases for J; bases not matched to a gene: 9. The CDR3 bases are TGTGCCAGCAGCTCTCAGGGGGCCCAAGGCCAGCCCCAGCATTTT. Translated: CASSSQGAQGQPQHF. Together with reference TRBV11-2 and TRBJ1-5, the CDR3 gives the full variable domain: EAGVAQSPRYKIIEKRQSVAFWCNPISGHATLYWYQQILGQGPKLLIQFQNNGVVDDSQLPKDRFSAERLKGVDSTLKIQPAKLEDSAVYLCASSSQGAQGQPQHFGDGTRLSIL.

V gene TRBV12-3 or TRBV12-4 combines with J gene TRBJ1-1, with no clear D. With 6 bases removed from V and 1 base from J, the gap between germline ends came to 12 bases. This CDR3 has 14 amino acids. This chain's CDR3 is CASRGNQTNTEAFF. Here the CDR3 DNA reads TGTGCCAGCAGGGGGAACCAGACGAACACTGAAGCTTTCTTT.

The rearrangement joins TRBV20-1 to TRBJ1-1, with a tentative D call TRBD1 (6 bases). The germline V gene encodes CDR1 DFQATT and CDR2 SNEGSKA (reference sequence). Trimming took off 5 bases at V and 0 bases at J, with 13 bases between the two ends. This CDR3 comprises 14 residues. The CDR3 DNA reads TGCAGTGCTCGCAAGGGGGTCATGAACACTGAAGCTTTCTTT. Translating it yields CSARKGVMNTEAFF.

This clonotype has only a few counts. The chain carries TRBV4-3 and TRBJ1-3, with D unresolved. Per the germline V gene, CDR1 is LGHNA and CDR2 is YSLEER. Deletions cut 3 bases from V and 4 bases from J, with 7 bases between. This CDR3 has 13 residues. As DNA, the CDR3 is TGCGCCAGCAGCCAGCACGTCGGAAACACCATATATTTT. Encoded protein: CASSQHVGNTIYF.